These T cell receptor beta chains were read from a single sample in a study of T-cell reconstitution after alpha-beta-depleted transplantation in children. TCRdb re-analysed the PCR reads in MiXCR, keeping a single row per CDR3 protein. Of 500,000 or so distinct CDR3 sequences listed, approximately 30% are singletons. Sequencing was performed on PBMCs from the stem cell graft donor, taken from the stem cell graft. These TCRs come from a human donor who donated a stem cell graft to a child with aplastic anemia. Both conserved end residues are trimmed from each CDR3.

v_call cdr3_aa
TRBV7-2 ASSLGHRGTEAF
TRBV19 ALLAGTGYGYT
TRBV7-2 ASSLPRQTYEQY
TRBV10-3 AISEGRGRRTGANVLT
TRBV7-8 ASSLVVQARTEAF
TRBV5-6 ASSHGAGNSYNEQF
TRBV25-1 ASSEWGRGKGGYT
TRBV7-2 ASSLTAERTDTQY
TRBV24-1 ATSDPSTPVETQY
TRBV20-1 SAGQGYNEQF
TRBV28 ASRITGGGKTQY
TRBV7-2 ASRGLGDTQY
TRBV4-1 ASSQDPAGSSYNEQF
TRBV20-1 SARVGGRDTSNQPQH
TRBV20-1 SALRAGQPQH
TRBV7-2 ASSRAGTRRDNEQF
TRBV5-1 ASSPPGLAGGNEQF
TRBV18 ASSPPGLDVGELF
TRBV20-1 SAGAASLQGTQY
TRBV11-2 ASSLLVSGNTIY
TRBV12-3/TRBV12-4 ASCRRTGAGWGSYNEQF
TRBV7-9 ASSLDPGQLKWF
TRBV7-9 ASSLASLSTDTQY
TRBV19 ASNRGEGNQPQH
TRBV12-3/TRBV12-4 ASSLAGAGDTQY
TRBV5-4 ASSFGGQRAAGEQF
TRBV28 ASRATLAGTYEQY